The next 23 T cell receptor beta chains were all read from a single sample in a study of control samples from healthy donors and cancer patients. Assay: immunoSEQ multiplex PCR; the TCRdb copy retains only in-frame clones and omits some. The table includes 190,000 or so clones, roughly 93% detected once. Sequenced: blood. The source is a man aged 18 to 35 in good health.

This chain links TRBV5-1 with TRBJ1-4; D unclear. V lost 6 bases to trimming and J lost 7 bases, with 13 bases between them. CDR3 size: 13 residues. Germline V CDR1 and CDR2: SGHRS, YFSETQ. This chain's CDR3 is CASMRGMGEKLFF. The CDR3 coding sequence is TGCGCCAGCATGCGGGGAATGGGTGAAAAACTGTTTTTT.

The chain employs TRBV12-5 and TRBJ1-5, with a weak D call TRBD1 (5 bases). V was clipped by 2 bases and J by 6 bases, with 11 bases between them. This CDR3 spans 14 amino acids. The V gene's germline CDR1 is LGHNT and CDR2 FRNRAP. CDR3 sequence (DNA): TGTGCTAGTGGTTTGAACGAGGGGCGTCAGCCCCAGCATTTT. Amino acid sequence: CASGLNEGRQPQHF.

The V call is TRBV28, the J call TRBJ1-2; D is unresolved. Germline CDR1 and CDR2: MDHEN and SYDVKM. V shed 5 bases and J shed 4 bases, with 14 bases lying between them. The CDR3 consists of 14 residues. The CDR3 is CASSRMTVRYGYTF. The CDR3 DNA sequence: TGTGCCAGCAGTCGGATGACTGTGCGCTATGGCTACACCTTC.

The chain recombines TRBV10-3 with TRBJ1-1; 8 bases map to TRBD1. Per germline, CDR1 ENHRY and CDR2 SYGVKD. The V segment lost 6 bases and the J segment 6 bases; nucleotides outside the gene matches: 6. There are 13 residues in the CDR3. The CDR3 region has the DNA TGTGCCATCAGGCCAGACAGGGGCGCTGAAGCTTTCTTT. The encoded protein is CAIRPDRGAEAFF.

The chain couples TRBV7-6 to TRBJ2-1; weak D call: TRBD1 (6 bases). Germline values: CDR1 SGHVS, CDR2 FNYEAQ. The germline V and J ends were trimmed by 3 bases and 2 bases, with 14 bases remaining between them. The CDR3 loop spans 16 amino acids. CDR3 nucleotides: TGTGCCAGCAGCTTGGGGGCCGGGGTCGCCTACAATGAGCAGTTCTTC. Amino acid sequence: CASSLGAGVAYNEQFF.

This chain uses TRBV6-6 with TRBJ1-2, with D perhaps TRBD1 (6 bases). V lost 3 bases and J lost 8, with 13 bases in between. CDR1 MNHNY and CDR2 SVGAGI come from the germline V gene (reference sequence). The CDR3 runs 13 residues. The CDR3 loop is CASSYNGGRGYTF. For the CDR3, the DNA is TGTGCCAGCAGTTATAACGGGGGGCGAGGCTACACCTTC.

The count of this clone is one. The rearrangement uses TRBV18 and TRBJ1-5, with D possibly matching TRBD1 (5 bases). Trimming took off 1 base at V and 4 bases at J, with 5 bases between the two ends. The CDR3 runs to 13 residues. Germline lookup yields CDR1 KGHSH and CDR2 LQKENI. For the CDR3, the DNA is TGTGCCAGCTCACCACAGGGGAATCAGCCCCAGCATTTT. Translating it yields CASSPQGNQPQHF.

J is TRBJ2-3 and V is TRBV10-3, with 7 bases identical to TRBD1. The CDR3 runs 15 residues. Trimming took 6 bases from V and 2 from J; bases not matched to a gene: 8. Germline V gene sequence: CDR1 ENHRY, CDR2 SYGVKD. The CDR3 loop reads CAIRGTESYTDTQYF. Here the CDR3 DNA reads TGTGCCATCAGAGGGACAGAATCCTACACAGATACGCAGTATTTT.

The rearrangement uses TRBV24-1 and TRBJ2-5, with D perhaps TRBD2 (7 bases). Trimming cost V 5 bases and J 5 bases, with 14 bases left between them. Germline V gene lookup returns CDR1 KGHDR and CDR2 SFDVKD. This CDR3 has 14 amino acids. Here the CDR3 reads CATSARGARETQYF. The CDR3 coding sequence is TGTGCCACCAGTGCCCGGGGGGCGCGGGAGACCCAGTACTTC.

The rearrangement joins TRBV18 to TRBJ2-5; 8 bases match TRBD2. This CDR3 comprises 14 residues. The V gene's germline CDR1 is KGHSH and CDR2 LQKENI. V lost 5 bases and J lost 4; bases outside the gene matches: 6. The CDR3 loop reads CASSLTSGRETQYF. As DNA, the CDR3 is TGTGCCAGCTCATTAACTAGCGGTAGAGAGACCCAGTACTTC.

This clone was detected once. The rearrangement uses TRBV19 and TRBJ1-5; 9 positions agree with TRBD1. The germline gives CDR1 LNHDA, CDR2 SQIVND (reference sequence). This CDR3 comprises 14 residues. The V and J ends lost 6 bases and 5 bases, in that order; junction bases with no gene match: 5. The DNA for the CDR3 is TGTGCCAGTAGCAAGACAGGGGGAGATCAGCCCCAGCATTTT. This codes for CASSKTGGDQPQHF.

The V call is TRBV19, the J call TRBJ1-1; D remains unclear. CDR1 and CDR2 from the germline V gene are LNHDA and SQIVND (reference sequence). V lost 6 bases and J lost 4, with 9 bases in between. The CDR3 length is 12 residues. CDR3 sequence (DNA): TGTGCCAGTAGAGGTTGGGGCACTGAAGCTTTCTTT. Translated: CASRGWGTEAFF. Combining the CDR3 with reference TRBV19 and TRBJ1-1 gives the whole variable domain DGGITQSPKYLFRKEGQNVTLSCEQNLNHDAMYWYRQDPGQGLRLIYYSQIVNDFQKGDIAEGYSVSREKKESFPLTVTSAQKNPTAFYLCASRGWGTEAFFGQGTRLTVV.

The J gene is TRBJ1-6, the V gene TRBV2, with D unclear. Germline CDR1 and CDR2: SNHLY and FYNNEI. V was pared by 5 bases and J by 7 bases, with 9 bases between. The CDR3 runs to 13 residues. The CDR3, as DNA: TGTGCCAGCAGTCGGTCCCAGAATTCACCCCTCCACTTT. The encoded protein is CASSRSQNSPLHF.

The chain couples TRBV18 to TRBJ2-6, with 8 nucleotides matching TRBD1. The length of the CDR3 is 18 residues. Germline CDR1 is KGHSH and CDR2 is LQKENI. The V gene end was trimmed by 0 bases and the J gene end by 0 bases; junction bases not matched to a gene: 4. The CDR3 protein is CASSPPGQGYSGANVLTF. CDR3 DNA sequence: TGTGCCAGCTCACCACCTGGACAGGGCTACTCTGGGGCCAACGTCCTGACTTTC.

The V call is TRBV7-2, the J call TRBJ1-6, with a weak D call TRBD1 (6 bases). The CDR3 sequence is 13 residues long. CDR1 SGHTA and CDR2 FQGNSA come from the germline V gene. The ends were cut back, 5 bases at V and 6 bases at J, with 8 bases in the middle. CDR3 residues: CASSEGVNSPLHF. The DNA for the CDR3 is TGTGCCAGCAGCGAGGGGGTTAATTCACCCCTCCACTTT.

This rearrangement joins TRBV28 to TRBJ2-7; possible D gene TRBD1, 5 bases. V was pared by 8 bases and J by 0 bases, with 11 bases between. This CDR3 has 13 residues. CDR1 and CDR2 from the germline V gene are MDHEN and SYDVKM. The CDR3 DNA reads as TGTGCCAGCTCCCCGACAGTCTCCTACGAGCAGTACTTC. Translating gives CASSPTVSYEQYF.

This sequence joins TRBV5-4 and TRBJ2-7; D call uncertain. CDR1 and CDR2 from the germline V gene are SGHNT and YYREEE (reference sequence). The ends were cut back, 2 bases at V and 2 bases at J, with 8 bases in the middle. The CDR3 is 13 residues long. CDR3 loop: CASSFATTYEQYF. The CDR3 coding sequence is TGTGCCAGCAGCTTTGCCACGACCTACGAGCAGTACTTC.

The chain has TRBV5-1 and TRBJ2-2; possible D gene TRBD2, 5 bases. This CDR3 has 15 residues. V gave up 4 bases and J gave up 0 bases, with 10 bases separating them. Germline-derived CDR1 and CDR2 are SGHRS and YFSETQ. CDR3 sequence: CASSPGSTNTGELFF. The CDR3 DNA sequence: TGCGCCAGCAGCCCGGGATCTACGAACACCGGGGAGCTGTTTTTT.

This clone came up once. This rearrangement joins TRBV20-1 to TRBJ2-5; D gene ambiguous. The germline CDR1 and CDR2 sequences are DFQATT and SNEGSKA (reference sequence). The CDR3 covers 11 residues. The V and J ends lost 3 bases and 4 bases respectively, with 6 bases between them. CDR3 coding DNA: TGCAGTGCTAGGGAATTAGAGACCCAGTACTTC. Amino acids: CSARELETQYF.

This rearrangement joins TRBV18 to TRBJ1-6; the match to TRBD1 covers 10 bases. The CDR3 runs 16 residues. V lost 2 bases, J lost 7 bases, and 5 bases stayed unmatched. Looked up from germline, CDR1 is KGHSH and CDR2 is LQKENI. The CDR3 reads CASSPEPGQGNSPLHF. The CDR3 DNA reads TGTGCCAGCTCACCAGAGCCGGGACAGGGGAATTCACCCCTCCACTTT.

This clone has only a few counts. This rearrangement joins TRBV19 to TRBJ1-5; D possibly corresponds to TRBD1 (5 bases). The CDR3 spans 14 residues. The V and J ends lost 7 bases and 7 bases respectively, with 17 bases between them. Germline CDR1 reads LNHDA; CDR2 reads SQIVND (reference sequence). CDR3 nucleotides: TGTGCCAGTATGGTCAGGGCCTGGGACCAGCCCCAGCATTTT. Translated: CASMVRAWDQPQHF.

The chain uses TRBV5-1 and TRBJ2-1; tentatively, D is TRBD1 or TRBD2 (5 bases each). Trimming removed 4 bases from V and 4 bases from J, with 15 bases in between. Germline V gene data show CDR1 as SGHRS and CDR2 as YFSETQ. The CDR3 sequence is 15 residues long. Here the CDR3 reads CASSMTRGTYNEQFF. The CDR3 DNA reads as TGCGCCAGCAGCATGACCCGGGGCACGTACAATGAGCAGTTCTTC.

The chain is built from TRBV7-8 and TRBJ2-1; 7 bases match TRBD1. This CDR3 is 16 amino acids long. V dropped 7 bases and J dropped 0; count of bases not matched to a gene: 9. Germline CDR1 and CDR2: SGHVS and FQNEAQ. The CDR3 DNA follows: TGTGCCAGCAACCACCGCCGGGACAGCTCCTACAATGAGCAGTTCTTC. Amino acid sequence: CASNHRRDSSYNEQFF.